This record concerns one TCR beta chain sequence. Antigen specificity is unknown. The sample originates from a study of response to subunit inactivated influenza vaccine. Findings and limits, study-wide: Researchers suggested that each seasonal influenza vaccination recruits few new T cells.

The length of the CDR3 is 14 residues. Germline loops: CDR1 MNHEY, CDR2 SVGAGI. The V gene end was trimmed by 4 bases and the J gene end by 5 bases; junction bases not matched to a gene: 6. MiXCR was run by TCRdb on the RT-PCR reads, yielding one entry per CDR3 protein. The table lists 650,000 to 700,000 distinct CDR3 sequences, 15% to 18% of them singletons, with around 10% in the top ten. The sequence was obtained from a man in his fifties who received an inactivated influenza vaccine. The chain combines TRBV6-5 with TRBJ1-1, with TRBD1 matching over 8 bases. The sample in question was PBMCs from blood, obtained less than 13 days after vaccination. The CDR3 is CASSSDRVRTEAFF. The CDR3 DNA follows: TGTGCCAGCAGTTCGGACAGGGTTAGAACTGAAGCTTTCTTT.